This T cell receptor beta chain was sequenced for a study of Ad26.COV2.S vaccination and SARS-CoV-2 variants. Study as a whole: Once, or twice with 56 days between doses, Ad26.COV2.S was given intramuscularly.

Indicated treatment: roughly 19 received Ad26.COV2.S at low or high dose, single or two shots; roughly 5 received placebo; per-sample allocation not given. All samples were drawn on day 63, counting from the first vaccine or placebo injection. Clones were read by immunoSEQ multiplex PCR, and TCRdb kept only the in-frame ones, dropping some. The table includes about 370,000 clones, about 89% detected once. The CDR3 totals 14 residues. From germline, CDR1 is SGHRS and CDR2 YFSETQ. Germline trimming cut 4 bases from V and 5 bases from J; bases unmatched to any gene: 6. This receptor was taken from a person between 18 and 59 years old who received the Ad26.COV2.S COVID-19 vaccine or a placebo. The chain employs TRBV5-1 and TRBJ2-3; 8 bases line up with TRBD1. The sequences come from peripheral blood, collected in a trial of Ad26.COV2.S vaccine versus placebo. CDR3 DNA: TGCGCCAGCAGCCTTGGACAGGGAGGAGATACGCAGTATTTT. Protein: CASSLGQGGDTQYF.